The 28 T cell receptor beta chains in this list originate from one sample, sequenced in a study of CD8+ T cells in alopecia areata. RNA extraction was followed by reverse transcription into cDNA, which acted as the sequencing template. TCRdb keeps only in-frame clones here, not all; method: immunoSEQ multiplex PCR. The table records 200,000 to 250,000 clones, 50% to 65% of them present only once. The input for sequencing was CD4+ T cells sorted from blood, taken at week 0. The source is a human donor with alopecia areata.

The V and J genes are TRBV30 and TRBJ1-5, with 10 bases lining up with TRBD1. Unmatched junction bases numbered 4, after V lost 4 bases and J lost 4 bases. From germline, CDR1 is GTSNPN and CDR2 SVGIG (reference sequence). The CDR3 is 14 residues long. This CDR3 is CAWNPGQGNQPQHF. CDR3 nucleotide sequence: TGTGCCTGGAACCCGGGACAGGGGAATCAGCCCCAGCATTTT.

There are a few counts of this clone. The CDR3 protein is CSVAYRAGANVLTF. As DNA, the CDR3 is TGCAGCGTTGCGTACCGTGCGGGGGCCAACGTCCTGACTTTC. J is TRBJ2-6 and V is TRBV29-1; D not resolved. Trimming cost V 4 bases and J 4 bases, with 11 bases left between them. Germline assignment: CDR1 SQVTM and CDR2 ANQGSEA. The CDR3 has 14 residues.

The genes are TRBV29-1 and TRBJ1-1; TRBD1 agrees at 8 bases. CDR3 length equals 16 residues. The V and J ends lost 2 bases and 4 bases, in that order; junction bases with no gene match: 12. Germline V lookup: CDR1 SQVTM, CDR2 ANQGSEA. CDR3 sequence (DNA): TGCAGCGTTGAATTCAGGGCAGGGGGCGCGTCCACTGAAGCTTTCTTT. Protein: CSVEFRAGGASTEAFF.

This chain uses TRBV30 with TRBJ2-7; 7 bases are shared with TRBD1. J lost 1 base, V lost 6 bases, and 9 bases had no gene match. This CDR3 spans 14 amino acids. The germline CDR1 and CDR2 sequences are GTSNPN and SVGIG (reference sequence). The CDR3 spells CACNRQGPSYEQYF. CDR3 bases: TGTGCCTGCAACCGACAGGGTCCATCCTACGAGCAGTACTTC.

The V gene is TRBV5-4, the J gene TRBJ2-3; D call uncertain. V dropped 3 bases and J dropped 8 bases, with 10 bases sitting between them. From germline, CDR1 is SGHNT and CDR2 YYREEE (reference sequence). The CDR3 is made up of 12 amino acids. Here the CDR3 reads CASSSRAGTQYF. The CDR3, as DNA: TGTGCCAGCAGCTCTAGGGCCGGTACGCAGTATTTT.

This clone has just a few counts. The rearrangement uses TRBV30 and TRBJ2-3; D gene unclear. With 0 bases removed from V and 3 bases from J, the gap between germline ends came to 10 bases. The CDR3 extends over 14 amino acids. Germline V gives CDR1 GTSNPN, CDR2 SVGIG (reference sequence). CDR3 DNA sequence: TGTGCCTGGAGTGTAATCGACCTTACAGATACGCAGTATTTT. This translates into CAWSVIDLTDTQYF.

This clone turned up a few times. V and J are TRBV18 and TRBJ2-2; weak D call: TRBD2 (7 bases). Germline V gene data show CDR1 as KGHSH and CDR2 as LQKENI. The CDR3 length is 16 residues. V was pared by 6 bases and J by 5 bases, with 19 bases between. The DNA of the CDR3 is TGTGCCAGCTCGACGGCCCAGGGGAGGGATACCGGGGAGCTGTTTTTT. Translated: CASSTAQGRDTGELFF.

This chain uses TRBV7-9 with TRBJ1-1; the D is unclear. This CDR3 contains 15 residues. Per the germline V gene, CDR1 is SEHNR and CDR2 is FQNEAQ (reference sequence). Trimming cost V 7 bases and J 1 base, with 16 bases left between them. CDR3 in DNA: TGTGCCAGCACCCCCCCGGGGATCACGAACACTGAAGCTTTCTTT. As protein: CASTPPGITNTEAFF.

This chain joins TRBV27 and TRBJ2-1, with TRBD1 identical over 8 bases. Germline lookup yields CDR1 MNHEY and CDR2 SMNVEV (reference sequence). The CDR3 extends over 16 amino acids. V dropped 4 bases and J dropped 7; count of bases not matched to a gene: 12. The CDR3 coding sequence is TGTGCCAGCAGTTATCTGATCGGACAGGGAAGAAATGAGCAGTTCTTC. Amino acids: CASSYLIGQGRNEQFF.

J is TRBJ2-7 and V is TRBV4-2; TRBD2 aligns across 13 bases. The CDR3 consists of 17 residues. J lost 5 bases, V lost 1 base, and 8 bases had no gene match. The germline V gene has CDR1 LGHNA and CDR2 YNFKEQ. CDR3 nucleotides: TGTGCCAGCAGCCAAGGGGGCACTAGCGGGGGGGCCGACGAGCAGTACTTC. It encodes CASSQGGTSGGADEQYF.

The chain uses TRBV6-8 and TRBJ2-7; no reliable D call. The V end lost 6 bases, the J end lost 7 bases, and 28 bases lay between the germline ends. CDR3 length: 17 residues. Germline V gene sequence: CDR1 MNHGY, CDR2 SAAAGT. The CDR3 bases are TGTGCCAGCAGCCCGATCCTGAGTCAGGCGACGGTCGGTGAGCAGTACTTC. Protein product: CASSPILSQATVGEQYF.

The J gene is TRBJ2-5, the V gene TRBV7-2; the D is unclear. V was trimmed by 7 bases and J by 7 bases, leaving 13 bases between them. The CDR3 is 12 residues long. Germline CDR1 reads SGHTA; CDR2 reads FQGNSA. DNA for the CDR3: TGTGCCAGCAACCTCCCCCATGGGACCCAGTACTTC. Translation: CASNLPHGTQYF.

The chain recombines TRBV30 with TRBJ2-7; 10 positions agree with TRBD2. CDR1 and CDR2 (germline): GTSNPN, SVGIG (reference sequence). This CDR3 is built from 15 residues. V lost 0 bases and J lost 6; bases outside the gene matches: 8. As DNA, the CDR3 is TGTGCCTGGAGTGTAACTAGCGGGGTCCCCAGCGAGCAGTACTTC. It translates to CAWSVTSGVPSEQYF.

This clone was seen ten or more times. The chain carries TRBV14 and TRBJ2-6; no definite D call. The germline V gene has CDR1 SGHDN and CDR2 FVKESK. Trimming shortened V by 4 bases and J by 2 bases, and 9 bases separated the two germline ends. The CDR3 contains 15 residues. In nucleotides, the CDR3 is TGTGCCAGCAGCCCCCGGAAGGCTGGGGCCAACGTCCTGACTTTC. As protein: CASSPRKAGANVLTF. Complete variable domain (other parts from reference TRBV14 and TRBJ2-6): EAGVTQFPSHSVIEKGQTVTLRCDPISGHDNLYWYRRVMGKEIKFLLHFVKESKQDESGMPNNRFLAERTGGTYSTLKVQPAELEDSGVYFCASSPRKAGANVLTFGAGSRLTVL.

This clone was seen a handful of times. This CDR3 is also generated by other DNA sequences in the sample. V and J are TRBV5-1 and TRBJ2-7, with 10 nucleotides matching TRBD1. Germline CDR1 SGHRS, CDR2 YFSETQ. The CDR3 contains 14 residues. Losses at the gene ends were 3 bases for V and 3 bases for J; bases not matched to a gene: 3. The DNA for the CDR3 is TGCGCCAGCAGCTCCCGGGACAGGGGCTACGAGCAGTACTTC. The encoded protein is CASSSRDRGYEQYF.

This chain's CDR3 is CASSQGWVAGRIQYF. The CDR3 coding sequence is TGCGCCAGCAGCCAAGGCTGGGTAGCGGGGAGAATTCAGTACTTC. This chain connects TRBV4-1 to TRBJ2-4, with 8 bases identical to TRBD2. J lost 10 bases, V lost 1 base, and 9 bases had no gene match. Germline V gene data show CDR1 as MGHRA and CDR2 as YSYEKL. The CDR3 covers 15 residues.

This chain connects TRBV29-1 to TRBJ1-4; the D is unclear. This CDR3 comprises 12 residues. Germline V gene lookup returns CDR1 SQVTM and CDR2 ANQGSEA. The V end lost 5 bases, the J end lost 8 bases, and 12 bases lay between the germline ends. The DNA for the CDR3 is TGCAGCGTTCGTAGTTTAGAAGAAAAACTGTTTTTT. Protein: CSVRSLEEKLFF.

This chain links TRBV2 with TRBJ2-3; a possible D gene is TRBD2 (5 bases). Trimming removed 4 bases at V and 5 bases at J, with 7 bases between. CDR1 is SNHLY and CDR2 is FYNNEI in the germline V gene. This CDR3 region has 12 residues. DNA for the CDR3: TGTGCCAGCAGTGTAGCGCGAGATACGCAGTATTTT. Translating it yields CASSVARDTQYF. Full variable domain (outside the CDR3, taken from reference TRBV2 and TRBJ2-3): EPEVTQTPSHQVTQMGQEVILRCVPISNHLYFYWYRQILGQKVEFLVSFYNNEISEKSEIFDDQFSVERPDGSNFTLKIRSTKLEDSAMYFCASSVARDTQYFGPGTRLTVL.

This clone was detected a few times. The rearrangement links TRBV29-1 to TRBJ2-3; 13 bases are shared with TRBD2. The CDR3 is 14 amino acids. Unmatched junction bases numbered 3, after V lost 7 bases and J lost 2 bases. The germline V gene has CDR1 SQVTM and CDR2 ANQGSEA. Here the CDR3 DNA reads TGCAGCGCCGGGACTAGCGGGACCACAGATACGCAGTATTTT. Protein sequence: CSAGTSGTTDTQYF.

There are a few counts of this clone. The chain combines TRBV6-1 with TRBJ2-5; D might be TRBD1 (6 bases). Germline-derived CDR1 and CDR2 are MNHNS and SASEGT. The CDR3 has 14 amino acids. V lost 4 bases and J lost 0, with 9 bases in between. DNA of the CDR3: TGTGCCAGCAGTGGGACAGTGAACCAAGAGACCCAGTACTTC. Protein sequence: CASSGTVNQETQYF.

V usage is TRBV9 and J usage is TRBJ1-3; D is unresolved. The V gene lost 0 bases and the J gene lost 0 bases, with 13 bases spanning the gap. The CDR3 covers 17 residues. Germline CDR1 is SGDLS and CDR2 is YYNGEE. CDR3 bases: TGTGCCAGCAGCGTAGCTGGGCAGCTACACTCTGGAAACACCATATATTTT. This gives the protein CASSVAGQLHSGNTIYF.

This clone was seen a few times. CDR3 nucleotides: TGCGCCAGCAGCCATGGGACAGGGAACACCGGGGAGCTGTTTTTT. Residues: CASSHGTGNTGELFF. The chain joins TRBV4-1 to TRBJ2-2; TRBD1 agrees at 8 bases. There are 15 residues in the CDR3. Looked up from germline, CDR1 is MGHRA and CDR2 is YSYEKL. V was clipped by 3 bases and J by 1 base; unmatched bases: 1.

The table lists this clone with a count of one. This rearrangement joins TRBV30 to TRBJ2-1, with 9 bases lining up with TRBD2. The germline gives CDR1 GTSNPN, CDR2 SVGIG (reference sequence). CDR3 length: 20 residues. With 0 bases clipped from V and 3 bases from J, the junction kept 18 bases outside the gene matches. The CDR3 DNA follows: TGTGCCTGGAGTGTAGGGGGGGCTAGCGGGATATCCATCCTCTACAATGAGCAGTTCTTC. It codes for CAWSVGGASGISILYNEQFF.

This clone was detected once. The CDR3 sequence is CSVGQQETQYF. The CDR3 DNA reads TGCAGCGTTGGGCAACAAGAGACCCAGTACTTC. The chain uses TRBV29-1 and TRBJ2-5; D not certain. V lost 4 bases and J 2 bases, leaving 5 bases between the germline ends. The CDR3 has 11 amino acids. Germline CDR1 reads SQVTM; CDR2 reads ANQGSEA. Drawing the rest from reference TRBV29-1 and TRBJ2-5, the complete variable domain is SAVISQKPSRDICQRGTSLTIQCQVDSQVTMMFWYRQQPGQSLTLIATANQGSEATYESGFVIDKFPISRPNLTFSTLTVSNMSPEDSSIYLCSVGQQETQYFGPGTRLLVL.

This clone has only a few counts. CDR3: CASSQSYITQETQYF. CDR3 DNA sequence: TGCGCCAGCAGCCAAAGCTATATCACACAAGAGACCCAGTACTTC. The chain couples TRBV4-1 to TRBJ2-5, with D uncertain. The CDR3 has 15 residues. V was shortened by 2 bases and J by 2 bases, with 12 bases between the two germline ends. The germline CDR1 and CDR2 sequences are MGHRA and YSYEKL.

DNA of the CDR3: TGTGCCAGCAGAAAACAGGGGGCGCGCACTGAAGCTTTCTTT. Its translation is CASRKQGARTEAFF. The V call is TRBV27, the J call TRBJ1-1; TRBD1 aligns across 9 bases. The CDR3 totals 14 residues. Germline CDR1 MNHEY, CDR2 SMNVEV (reference sequence). V dropped 6 bases and J dropped 4; count of bases not matched to a gene: 6.

This clone was recorded a few times. V gene TRBV6-6 combines with J gene TRBJ1-2; the D is unclear. Germline V gene data show CDR1 as MNHNY and CDR2 as SVGAGI (reference sequence). V was shortened by 0 bases and J by 6 bases, with 8 bases between the two germline ends. This CDR3 is 13 amino acids long. The CDR3 sequence: CASSYSHRNGYTF. The CDR3 DNA follows: TGTGCCAGCAGTTACTCGCACAGAAATGGCTACACCTTC.

V and J are TRBV6-5 and TRBJ2-7; D not resolved. Germline CDR1 is MNHEY and CDR2 is SVGAGI. The CDR3 runs to 14 residues. V was shortened by 0 bases and J by 0 bases, with 6 bases between the two germline ends. Here the CDR3 DNA reads TGTGCCAGCAGTTACTCTTCTGACTCCTACGAGCAGTACTTC. As protein: CASSYSSDSYEQYF.